Sequencing of this TCR beta chain was carried out in a study of blood T cell repertoires in COVID-19. Contact with a PCR-confirmed or clinician-diagnosed COVID-19 case occurred within 2 weeks of entry. Per germline, CDR1 SGHRS and CDR2 YFSETQ. The CDR3 has 16 amino acids. Trimming at V came to 4 bases and at J to 5 bases, leaving 6 bases not matched to a gene. Assay: immunoSEQ multiplex PCR; the TCRdb copy retains only in-frame clones and omits some. Of approximately 300,000 clones in the sample, over 90% were seen once. The rearrangement links TRBV5-1 to TRBJ2-2; 12 positions match TRBD2. Sequences were obtained from PBMCs or T cells enriched from blood (not recorded which). The sequence was obtained from a woman aged 25 to 39 who had been exposed to COVID-19. The CDR3 DNA is TGCGCCAGCAGCCCTAGACTAGCGGGGGCGACCGGGGAGCTGTTTTTT. It encodes CASSPRLAGATGELFF.